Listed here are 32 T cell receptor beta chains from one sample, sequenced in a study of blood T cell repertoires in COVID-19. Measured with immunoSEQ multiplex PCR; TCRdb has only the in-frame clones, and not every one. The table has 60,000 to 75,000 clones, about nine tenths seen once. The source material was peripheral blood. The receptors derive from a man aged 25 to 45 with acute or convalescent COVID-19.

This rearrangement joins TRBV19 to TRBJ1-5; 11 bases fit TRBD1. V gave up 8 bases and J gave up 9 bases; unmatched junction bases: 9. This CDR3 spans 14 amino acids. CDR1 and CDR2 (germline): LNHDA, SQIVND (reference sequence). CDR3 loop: CASARDRGLGPQHF. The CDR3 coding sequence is TGTGCCAGTGCCCGGGACAGGGGGTTAGGGCCCCAGCATTTT.

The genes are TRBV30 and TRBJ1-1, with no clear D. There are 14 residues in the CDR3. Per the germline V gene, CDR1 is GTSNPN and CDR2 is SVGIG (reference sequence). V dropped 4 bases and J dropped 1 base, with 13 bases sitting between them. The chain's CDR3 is CAWMRGLQNTEAFF. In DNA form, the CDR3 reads TGTGCCTGGATGCGTGGACTCCAGAACACTGAAGCTTTCTTT.

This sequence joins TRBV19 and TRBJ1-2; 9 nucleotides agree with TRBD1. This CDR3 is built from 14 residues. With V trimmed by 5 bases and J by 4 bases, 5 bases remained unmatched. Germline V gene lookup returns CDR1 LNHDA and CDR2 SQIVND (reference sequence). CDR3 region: CASSPTGGGYGYTF. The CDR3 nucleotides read TGTGCCAGTAGTCCGACAGGGGGAGGCTATGGCTACACCTTC. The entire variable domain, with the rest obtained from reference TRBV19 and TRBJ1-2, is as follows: DGGITQSPKYLFRKEGQNVTLSCEQNLNHDAMYWYRQDPGQGLRLIYYSQIVNDFQKGDIAEGYSVSREKKESFPLTVTSAQKNPTAFYLCASSPTGGGYGYTFGSGTRLTVV.

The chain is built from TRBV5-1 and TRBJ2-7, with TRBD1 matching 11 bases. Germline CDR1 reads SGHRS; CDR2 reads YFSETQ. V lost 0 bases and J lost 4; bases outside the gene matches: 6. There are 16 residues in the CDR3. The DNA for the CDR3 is TGCGCCAGCAGCTTGGCCACCGGGACAGGGGGATACGAGCAGTACTTC. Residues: CASSLATGTGGYEQYF.

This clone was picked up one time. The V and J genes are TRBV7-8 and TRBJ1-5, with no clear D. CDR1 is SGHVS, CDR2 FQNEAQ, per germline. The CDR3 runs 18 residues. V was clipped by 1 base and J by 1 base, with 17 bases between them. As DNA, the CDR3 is TGTGCCAGCAGCTTAGATCCGGACTCCCTACGGAGCAATCAGCCCCAGCATTTT. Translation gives CASSLDPDSLRSNQPQHF.

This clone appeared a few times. The CDR3 here is CAIGGFSNTGELFF. The DNA of the CDR3 is TGTGCCATCGGCGGATTTTCGAACACCGGGGAGCTGTTTTTT. The V gene is TRBV10-3, the J gene TRBJ2-2; D is uncertain. V lost 8 bases and J lost 0, with 10 bases in between. Germline loops: CDR1 ENHRY, CDR2 SYGVKD. This CDR3 contains 14 residues.

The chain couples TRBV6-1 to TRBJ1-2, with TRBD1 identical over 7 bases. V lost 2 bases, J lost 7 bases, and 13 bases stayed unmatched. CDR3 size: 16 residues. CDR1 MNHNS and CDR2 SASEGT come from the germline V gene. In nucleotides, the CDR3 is TGTGCCAGCAGTGAACACCGGGACAGCCGGGTGGGTGGCTACACCTTC. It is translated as CASSEHRDSRVGGYTF.

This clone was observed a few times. For the CDR3, the DNA is TGTGCCAGCAGCTTAGAAGCCACCAATAATTCACCCCTCCACTTT. Protein sequence: CASSLEATNNSPLHF. The J gene is TRBJ1-6, the V gene TRBV7-9, with D hard to call. Trimming shortened V by 1 base and J by 5 bases, and 9 bases separated the two germline ends. The CDR3 has 15 amino acids. Per germline, CDR1 SEHNR and CDR2 FQNEAQ (reference sequence).

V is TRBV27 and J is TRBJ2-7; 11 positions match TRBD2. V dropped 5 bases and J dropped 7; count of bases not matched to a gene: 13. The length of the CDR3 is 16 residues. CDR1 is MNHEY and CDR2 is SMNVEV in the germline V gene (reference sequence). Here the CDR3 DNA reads TGTGCCAGCAGTCCGGGACTAGCGGACCCTATCTGGGAGCAGTACTTC. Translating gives CASSPGLADPIWEQYF.

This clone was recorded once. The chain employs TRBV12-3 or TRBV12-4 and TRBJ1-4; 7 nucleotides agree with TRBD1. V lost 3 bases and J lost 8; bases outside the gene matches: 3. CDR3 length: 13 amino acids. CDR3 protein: CASSLAGGEKLFF. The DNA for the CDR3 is TGTGCCAGCAGTTTGGCAGGGGGAGAAAAACTGTTTTTT.

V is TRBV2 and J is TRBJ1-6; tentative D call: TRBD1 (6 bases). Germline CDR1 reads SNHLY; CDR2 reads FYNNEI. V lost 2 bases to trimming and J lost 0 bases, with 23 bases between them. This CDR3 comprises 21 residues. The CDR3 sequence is CASSEIAGAALGSSYNSPLHF. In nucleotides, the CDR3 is TGTGCCAGCAGTGAAATAGCAGGGGCCGCTCTGGGTAGCTCCTATAATTCACCCCTCCACTTT.

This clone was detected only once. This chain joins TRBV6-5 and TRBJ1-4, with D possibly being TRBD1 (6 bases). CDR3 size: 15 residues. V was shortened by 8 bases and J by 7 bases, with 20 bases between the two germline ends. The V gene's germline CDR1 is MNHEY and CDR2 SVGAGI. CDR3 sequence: CASLDGGGRIEKLFF. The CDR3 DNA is TGTGCCAGCCTTGACGGGGGGGGCAGAATTGAAAAACTGTTTTTT.

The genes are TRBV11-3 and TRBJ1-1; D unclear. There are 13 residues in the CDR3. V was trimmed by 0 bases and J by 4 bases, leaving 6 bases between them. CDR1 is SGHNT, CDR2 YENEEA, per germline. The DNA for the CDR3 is TGTGCCAGCAGCTTAGAGCCGGGCACTGAAGCTTTCTTT. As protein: CASSLEPGTEAFF.

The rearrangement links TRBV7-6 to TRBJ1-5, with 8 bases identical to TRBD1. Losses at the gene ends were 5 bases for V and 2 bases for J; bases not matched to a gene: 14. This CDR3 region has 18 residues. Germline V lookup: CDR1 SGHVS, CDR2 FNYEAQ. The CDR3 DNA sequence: TGTGCCAGCAGCCCACCCCGGACAGGGAATCTCGGCAATCAGCCCCAGCATTTT. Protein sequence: CASSPPRTGNLGNQPQHF.

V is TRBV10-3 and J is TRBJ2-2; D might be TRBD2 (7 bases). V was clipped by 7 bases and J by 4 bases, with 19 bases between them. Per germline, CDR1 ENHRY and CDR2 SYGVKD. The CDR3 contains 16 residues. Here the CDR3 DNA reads TGTGCCATCACCAAGGAGGGGGGGTGGGGCACCGGGGAGCTGTTTTTT. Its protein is CAITKEGGWGTGELFF.

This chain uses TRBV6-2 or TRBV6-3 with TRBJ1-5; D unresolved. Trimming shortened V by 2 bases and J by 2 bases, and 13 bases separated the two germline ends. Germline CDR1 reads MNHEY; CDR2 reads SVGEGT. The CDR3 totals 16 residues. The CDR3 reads CASSYGSGWGNQPQHF. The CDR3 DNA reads TGTGCCAGCAGTTACGGGTCGGGTTGGGGCAATCAGCCCCAGCATTTT.

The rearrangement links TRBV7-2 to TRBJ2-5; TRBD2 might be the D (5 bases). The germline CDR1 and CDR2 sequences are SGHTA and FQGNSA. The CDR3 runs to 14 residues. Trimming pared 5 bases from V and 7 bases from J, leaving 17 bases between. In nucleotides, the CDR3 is TGTGCCAGCAGCCCAGCTAGCAGTGTAGGGACCCAGTACTTC. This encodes CASSPASSVGTQYF.

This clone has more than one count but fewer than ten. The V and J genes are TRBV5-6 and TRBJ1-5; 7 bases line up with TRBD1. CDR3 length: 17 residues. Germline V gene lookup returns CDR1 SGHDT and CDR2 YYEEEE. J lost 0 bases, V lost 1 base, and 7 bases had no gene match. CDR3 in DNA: TGTGCCAGCAGCTTGTTCGGGACAGTGAGTAGCAATCAGCCCCAGCATTTT. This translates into CASSLFGTVSSNQPQHF.

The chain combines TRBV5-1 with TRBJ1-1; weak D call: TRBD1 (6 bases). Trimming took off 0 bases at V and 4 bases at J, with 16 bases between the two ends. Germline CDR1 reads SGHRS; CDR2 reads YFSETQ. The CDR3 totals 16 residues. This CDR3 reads CASSLGGGSVSTEAFF. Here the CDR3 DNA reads TGCGCCAGCAGCTTGGGAGGGGGTTCGGTTAGCACTGAAGCTTTCTTT.

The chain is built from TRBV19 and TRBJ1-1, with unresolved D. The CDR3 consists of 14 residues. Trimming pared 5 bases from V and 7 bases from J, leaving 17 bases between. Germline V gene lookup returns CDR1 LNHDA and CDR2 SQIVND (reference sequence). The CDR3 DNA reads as TGTGCCAGTAGTCCCCAGGTTTCTACCTATGAAGCTTTCTTT. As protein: CASSPQVSTYEAFF.

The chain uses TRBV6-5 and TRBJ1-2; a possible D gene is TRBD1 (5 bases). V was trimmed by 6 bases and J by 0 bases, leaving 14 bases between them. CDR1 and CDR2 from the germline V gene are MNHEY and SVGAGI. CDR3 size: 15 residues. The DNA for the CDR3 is TGTGCCAGCAGCCGTTCGGACAAAGCTAACTATGGCTACACCTTC. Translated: CASSRSDKANYGYTF.

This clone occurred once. The CDR3 sequence is CAWSVAQNYGYTF. The CDR3, as DNA: TGTGCCTGGAGTGTAGCACAGAACTATGGCTACACCTTC. V and J are TRBV30 and TRBJ1-2; D unresolved. CDR1 is GTSNPN and CDR2 is SVGIG in the germline V gene (reference sequence). This CDR3 comprises 13 residues. Trimming shortened V by 0 bases and J by 2 bases, and 7 bases separated the two germline ends. Complete variable domain (other parts from reference TRBV30 and TRBJ1-2): SQTIHQWPATLVQPVGSPLSLECTVEGTSNPNLYWYRQAAGRGLQLLFYSVGIGQISSEVPQNLSASRPQDRQFILSSKKLLLSDSGFYLCAWSVAQNYGYTFGSGTRLTVV.

The CDR3 nucleotides read TGTGCCATCACTGAACGGACAGGGGTCACTGAAGCTTTCTTT. Its translation is CAITERTGVTEAFF. V is TRBV10-3 and J is TRBJ1-1; 9 bases are a match to TRBD1. CDR3 length: 14 amino acids. J was trimmed by 4 bases and V by 7 bases; bases with no gene match: 7. CDR1 is ENHRY, CDR2 SYGVKD, per germline.

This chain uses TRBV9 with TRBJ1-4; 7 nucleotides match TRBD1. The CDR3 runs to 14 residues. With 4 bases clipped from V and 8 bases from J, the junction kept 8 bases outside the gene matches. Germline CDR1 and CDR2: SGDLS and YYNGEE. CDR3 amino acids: CASSPTGKWEKLFF. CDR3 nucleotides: TGTGCCAGCAGCCCGACAGGGAAGTGGGAAAAACTGTTTTTT.

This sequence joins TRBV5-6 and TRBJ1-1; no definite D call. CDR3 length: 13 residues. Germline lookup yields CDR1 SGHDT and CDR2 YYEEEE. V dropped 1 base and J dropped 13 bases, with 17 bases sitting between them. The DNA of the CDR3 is TGTGCCAGCAGCTTGCAGGACTCCTTTTACGGTTTCTTT. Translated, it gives CASSLQDSFYGFF.

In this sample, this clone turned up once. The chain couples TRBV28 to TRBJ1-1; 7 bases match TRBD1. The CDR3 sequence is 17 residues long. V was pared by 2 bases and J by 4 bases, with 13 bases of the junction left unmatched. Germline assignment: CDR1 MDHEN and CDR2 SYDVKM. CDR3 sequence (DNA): TGTGCCAGCAGTTTACCTCTTGGGACAGCCGCGTTCACTGAAGCTTTCTTT. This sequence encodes CASSLPLGTAAFTEAFF.

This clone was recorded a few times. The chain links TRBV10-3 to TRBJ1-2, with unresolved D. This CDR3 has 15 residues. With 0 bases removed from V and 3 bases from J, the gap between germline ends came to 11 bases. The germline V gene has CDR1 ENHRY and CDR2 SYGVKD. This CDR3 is CAISESVVEDYGYTF. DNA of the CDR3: TGTGCCATCAGTGAGTCGGTGGTCGAGGACTATGGCTACACCTTC.

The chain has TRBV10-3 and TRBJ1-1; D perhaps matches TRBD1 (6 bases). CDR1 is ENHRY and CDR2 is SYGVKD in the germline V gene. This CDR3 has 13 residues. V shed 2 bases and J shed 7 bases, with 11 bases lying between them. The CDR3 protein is CAISELRDNEAFF. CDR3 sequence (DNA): TGTGCCATCAGTGAGCTCCGGGACAATGAAGCTTTCTTT.

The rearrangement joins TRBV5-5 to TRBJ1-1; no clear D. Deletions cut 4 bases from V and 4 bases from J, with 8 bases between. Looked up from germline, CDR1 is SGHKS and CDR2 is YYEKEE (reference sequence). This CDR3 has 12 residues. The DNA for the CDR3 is TGTGCCAGCAGCCTTCCCGGCACTGAAGCTTTCTTT. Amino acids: CASSLPGTEAFF.

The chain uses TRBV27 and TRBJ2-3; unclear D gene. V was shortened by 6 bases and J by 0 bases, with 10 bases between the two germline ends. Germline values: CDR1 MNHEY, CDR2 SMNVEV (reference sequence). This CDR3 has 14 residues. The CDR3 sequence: CASRSVASTDTQYF. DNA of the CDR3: TGTGCCAGCAGGTCGGTAGCTAGCACAGATACGCAGTATTTT.

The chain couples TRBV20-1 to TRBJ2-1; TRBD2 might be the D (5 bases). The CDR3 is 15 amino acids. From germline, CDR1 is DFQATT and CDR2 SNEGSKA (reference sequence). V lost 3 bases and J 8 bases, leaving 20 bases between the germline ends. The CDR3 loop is CSASFTSRAGDEQFF. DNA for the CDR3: TGCAGTGCTAGTTTTACTAGTAGGGCCGGTGATGAGCAGTTCTTC.

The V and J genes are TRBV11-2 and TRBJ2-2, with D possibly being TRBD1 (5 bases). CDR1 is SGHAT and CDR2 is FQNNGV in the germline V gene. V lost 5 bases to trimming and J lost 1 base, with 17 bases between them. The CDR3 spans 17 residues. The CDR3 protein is CASSPPPQGWNTGELFF. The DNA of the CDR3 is TGTGCCAGCAGCCCCCCCCCTCAGGGATGGAACACCGGGGAGCTGTTTTTT.